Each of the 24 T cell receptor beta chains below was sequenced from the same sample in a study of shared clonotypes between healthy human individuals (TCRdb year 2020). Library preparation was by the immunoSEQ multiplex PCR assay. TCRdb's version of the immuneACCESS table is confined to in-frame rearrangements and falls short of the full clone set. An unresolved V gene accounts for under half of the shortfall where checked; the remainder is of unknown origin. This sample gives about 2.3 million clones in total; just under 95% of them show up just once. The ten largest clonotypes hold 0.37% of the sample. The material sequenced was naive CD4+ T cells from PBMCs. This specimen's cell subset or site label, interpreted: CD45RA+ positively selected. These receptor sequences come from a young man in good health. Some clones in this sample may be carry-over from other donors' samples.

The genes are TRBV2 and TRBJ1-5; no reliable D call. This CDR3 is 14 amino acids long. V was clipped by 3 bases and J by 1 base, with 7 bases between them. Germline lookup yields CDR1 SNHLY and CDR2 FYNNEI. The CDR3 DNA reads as TGTGCCAGCAGTGACGTTTCGAGCAATCAGCCCCAGCATTTT. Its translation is CASSDVSSNQPQHF.

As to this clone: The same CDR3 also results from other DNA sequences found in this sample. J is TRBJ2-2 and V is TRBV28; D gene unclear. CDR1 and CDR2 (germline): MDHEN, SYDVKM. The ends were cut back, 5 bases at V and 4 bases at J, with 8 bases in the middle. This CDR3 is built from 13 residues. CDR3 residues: CASSPPRTGELFF. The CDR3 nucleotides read TGTGCCAGCAGTCCCCCCCGCACCGGGGAGCTGTTTTTT.

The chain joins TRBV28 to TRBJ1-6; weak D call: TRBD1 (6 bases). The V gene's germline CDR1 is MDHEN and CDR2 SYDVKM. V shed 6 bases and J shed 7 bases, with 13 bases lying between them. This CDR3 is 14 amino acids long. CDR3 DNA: TGTGCCAGCAGGCCGGGACACCTGAATTCACCCCTCCACTTT. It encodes CASRPGHLNSPLHF.

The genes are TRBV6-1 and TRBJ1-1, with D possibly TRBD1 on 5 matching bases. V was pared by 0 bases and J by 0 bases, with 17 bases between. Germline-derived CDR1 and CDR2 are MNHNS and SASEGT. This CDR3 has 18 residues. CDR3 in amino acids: CASSEAVRVKALNTEAFF. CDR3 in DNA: TGTGCCAGCAGTGAAGCTGTCAGGGTTAAAGCGTTGAACACTGAAGCTTTCTTT.

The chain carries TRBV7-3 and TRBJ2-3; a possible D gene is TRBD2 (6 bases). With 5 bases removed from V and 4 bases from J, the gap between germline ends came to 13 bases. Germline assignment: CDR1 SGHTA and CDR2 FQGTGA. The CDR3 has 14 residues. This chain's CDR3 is CASSPGGPADTQYF. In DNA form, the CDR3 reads TGTGCCAGCAGCCCCGGAGGGCCAGCAGATACGCAGTATTTT.

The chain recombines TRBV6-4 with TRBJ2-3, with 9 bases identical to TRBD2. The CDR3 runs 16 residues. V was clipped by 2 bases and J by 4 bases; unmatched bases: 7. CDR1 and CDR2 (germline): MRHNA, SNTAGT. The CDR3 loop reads CASSDGAGGLADTQYF. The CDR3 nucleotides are TGTGCCAGCAGTGACGGTGCGGGAGGGCTCGCAGATACGCAGTATTTT.

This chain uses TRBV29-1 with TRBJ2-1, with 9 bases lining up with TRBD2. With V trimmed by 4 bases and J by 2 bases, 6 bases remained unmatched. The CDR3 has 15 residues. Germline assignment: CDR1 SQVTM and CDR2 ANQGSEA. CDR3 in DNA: TGCAGCGTTGCATCGCCTAGCGGGGCCTACAATGAGCAGTTCTTC. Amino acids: CSVASPSGAYNEQFF.

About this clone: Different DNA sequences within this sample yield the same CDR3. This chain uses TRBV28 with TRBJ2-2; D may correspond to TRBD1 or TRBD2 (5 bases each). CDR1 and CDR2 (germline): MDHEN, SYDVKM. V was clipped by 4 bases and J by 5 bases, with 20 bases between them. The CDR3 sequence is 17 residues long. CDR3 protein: CASSSLTGGDYTGELFF. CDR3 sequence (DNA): TGTGCCAGCAGTTCTCTCACAGGAGGAGATTATACCGGGGAGCTGTTTTTT.

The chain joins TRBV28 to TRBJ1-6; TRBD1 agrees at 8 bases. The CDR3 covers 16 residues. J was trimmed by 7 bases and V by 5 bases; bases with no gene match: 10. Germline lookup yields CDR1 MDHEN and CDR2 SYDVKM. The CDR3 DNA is TGTGCCAGCAGTCCGGGACAGGTGAAAGGGAATTCACCCCTCCACTTT. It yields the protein CASSPGQVKGNSPLHF.

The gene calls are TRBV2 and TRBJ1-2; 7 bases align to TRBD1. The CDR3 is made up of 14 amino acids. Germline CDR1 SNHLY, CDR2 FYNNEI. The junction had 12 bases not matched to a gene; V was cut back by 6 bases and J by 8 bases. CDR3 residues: CASRRQGPSWGYTF. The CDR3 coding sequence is TGTGCCAGCAGAAGACAGGGCCCTTCCTGGGGCTACACCTTC.

The CDR3 DNA sequence: TGTGCCAGCAGCTTAAATTCCGGTACAGGCGCTGAAGCTTTCTTT. Residues: CASSLNSGTGAEAFF. The chain has TRBV7-3 and TRBJ1-1; TRBD1 is a possible D gene (5 bases). Deletions cut 1 base from V and 6 bases from J, with 15 bases between. Germline V gives CDR1 SGHTA, CDR2 FQGTGA. The CDR3 extends over 15 amino acids. The full variable domain, rest sourced from reference TRBV7-3 and TRBJ1-1, is GAGVSQTPSNKVTEKGKYVELRCDPISGHTALYWYRQSLGQGPEFLIYFQGTGAADDSGLPNDRFFAVRPEGSVSTLKIQRTERGDSAVYLCASSLNSGTGAEAFFGQGTRLTVV.

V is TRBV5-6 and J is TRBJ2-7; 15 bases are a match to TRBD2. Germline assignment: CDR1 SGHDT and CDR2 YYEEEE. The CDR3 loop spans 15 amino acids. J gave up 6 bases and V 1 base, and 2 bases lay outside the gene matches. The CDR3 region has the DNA TGTGCCAGCAGCTTGACGGGACTAGCGGGAGGCGAGCAGTACTTC. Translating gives CASSLTGLAGGEQYF.

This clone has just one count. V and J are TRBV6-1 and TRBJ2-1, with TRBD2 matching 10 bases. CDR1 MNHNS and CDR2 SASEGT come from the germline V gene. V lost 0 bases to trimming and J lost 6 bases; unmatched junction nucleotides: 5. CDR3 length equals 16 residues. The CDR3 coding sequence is TGTGCCAGCAGTGAAGCTCTCCTAGCGGGAGTCAATGAGCAGTTCTTC. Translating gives CASSEALLAGVNEQFF.

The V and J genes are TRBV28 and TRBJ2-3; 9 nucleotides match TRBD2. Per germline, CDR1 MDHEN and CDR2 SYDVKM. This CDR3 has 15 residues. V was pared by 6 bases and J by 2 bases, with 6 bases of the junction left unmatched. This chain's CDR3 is CASRGGGRVTDTQYF. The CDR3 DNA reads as TGTGCCAGCAGAGGAGGCGGGAGGGTCACAGATACGCAGTATTTT.

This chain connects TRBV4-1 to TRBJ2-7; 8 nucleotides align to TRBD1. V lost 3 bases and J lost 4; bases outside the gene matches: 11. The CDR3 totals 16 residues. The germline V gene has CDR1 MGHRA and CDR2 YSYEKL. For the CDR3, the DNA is TGCGCCAGCAGCCAGGGGACAGGTTCGGCGCAATACGAGCAGTACTTC. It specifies CASSQGTGSAQYEQYF.

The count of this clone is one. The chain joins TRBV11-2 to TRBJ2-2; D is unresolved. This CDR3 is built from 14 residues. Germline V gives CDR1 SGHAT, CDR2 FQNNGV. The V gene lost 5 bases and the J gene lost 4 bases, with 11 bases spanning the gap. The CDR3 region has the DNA TGTGCCAGCAGCCCGGTCCTGACCACCGGGGAGCTGTTTTTT. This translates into CASSPVLTTGELFF.

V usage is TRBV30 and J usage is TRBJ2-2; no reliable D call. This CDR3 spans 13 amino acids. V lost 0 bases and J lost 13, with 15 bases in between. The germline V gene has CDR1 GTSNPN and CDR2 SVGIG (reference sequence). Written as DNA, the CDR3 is TGTGCCTGGAGTGTAAGGCCCGGTTACGGGCTGTTTTTT. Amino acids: CAWSVRPGYGLFF.

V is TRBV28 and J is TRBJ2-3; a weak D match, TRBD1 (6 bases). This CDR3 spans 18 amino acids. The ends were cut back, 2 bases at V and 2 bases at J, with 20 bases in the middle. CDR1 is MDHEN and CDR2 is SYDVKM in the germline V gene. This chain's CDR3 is CASSLIKSDRLNTDTQYF. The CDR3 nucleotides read TGTGCCAGCAGTTTAATAAAATCGGACAGACTAAACACAGATACGCAGTATTTT.

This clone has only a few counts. The CDR3 bases are TGTGCCAGCAGTGCCGGAGAAGGAAACATTCAGTACTTC. Translation: CASSAGEGNIQYF. The V call is TRBV25-1, the J call TRBJ2-4; the D is unclear. The CDR3 sequence is 13 residues long. CDR1 MGHDK and CDR2 SYGVNS come from the germline V gene. The V and J ends lost 4 bases and 6 bases respectively, with 10 bases between them.

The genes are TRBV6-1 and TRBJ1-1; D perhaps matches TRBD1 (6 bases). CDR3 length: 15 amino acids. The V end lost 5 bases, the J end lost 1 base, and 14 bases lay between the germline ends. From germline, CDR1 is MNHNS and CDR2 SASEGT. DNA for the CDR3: TGTGCCAGCAGTTCCTTCCGGGGGGCGAACACTGAAGCTTTCTTT. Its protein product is CASSSFRGANTEAFF.

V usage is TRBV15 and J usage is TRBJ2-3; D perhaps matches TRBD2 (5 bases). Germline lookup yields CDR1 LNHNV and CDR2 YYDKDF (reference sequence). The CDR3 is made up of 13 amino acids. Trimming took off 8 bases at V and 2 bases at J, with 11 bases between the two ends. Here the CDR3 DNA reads TGTGCCACCCAAGGCGGACTCACAGATACGCAGTATTTT. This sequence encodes CATQGGLTDTQYF.

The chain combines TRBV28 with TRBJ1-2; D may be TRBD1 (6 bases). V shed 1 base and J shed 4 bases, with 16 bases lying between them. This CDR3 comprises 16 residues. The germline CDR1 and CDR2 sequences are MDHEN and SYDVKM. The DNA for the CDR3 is TGTGCCAGCAGTTTATCTGGGGGGGCTGAGGTCTATGGCTACACCTTC. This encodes CASSLSGGAEVYGYTF.

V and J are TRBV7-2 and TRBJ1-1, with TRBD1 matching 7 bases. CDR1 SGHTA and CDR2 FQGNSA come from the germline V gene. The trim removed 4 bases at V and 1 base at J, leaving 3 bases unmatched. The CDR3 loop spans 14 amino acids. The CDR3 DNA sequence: TGTGCCAGCAGCTACAACAGGGGGAACACTGAAGCTTTCTTT. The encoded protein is CASSYNRGNTEAFF.

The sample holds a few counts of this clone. The CDR3 region is CASSKPAGGNTEAFF. The CDR3 DNA is TGTGCCAGCAGCAAGCCAGCGGGAGGCAACACTGAAGCTTTCTTT. V usage is TRBV7-9 and J usage is TRBJ1-1; no clear D gene. The germline V gene has CDR1 SEHNR and CDR2 FQNEAQ (reference sequence). The CDR3 length is 15 residues. V lost 5 bases, J lost 2 bases, and 15 bases lay in between.